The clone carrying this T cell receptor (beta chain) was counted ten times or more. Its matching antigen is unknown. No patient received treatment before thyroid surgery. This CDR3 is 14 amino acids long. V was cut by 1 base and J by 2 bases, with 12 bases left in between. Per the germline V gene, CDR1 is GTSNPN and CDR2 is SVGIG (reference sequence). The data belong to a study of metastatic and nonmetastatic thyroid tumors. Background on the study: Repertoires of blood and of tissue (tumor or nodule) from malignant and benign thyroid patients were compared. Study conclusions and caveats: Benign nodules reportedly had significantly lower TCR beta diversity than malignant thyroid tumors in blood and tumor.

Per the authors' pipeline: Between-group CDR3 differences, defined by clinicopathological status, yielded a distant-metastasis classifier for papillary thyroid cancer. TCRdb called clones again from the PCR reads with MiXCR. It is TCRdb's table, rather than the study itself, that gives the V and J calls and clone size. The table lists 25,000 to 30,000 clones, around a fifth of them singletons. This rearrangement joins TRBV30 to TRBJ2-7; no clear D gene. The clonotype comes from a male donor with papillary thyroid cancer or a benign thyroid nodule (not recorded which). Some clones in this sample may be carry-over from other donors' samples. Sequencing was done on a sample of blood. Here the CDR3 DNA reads TGTGCCTGGAGTGCGGGCTTGTCCCCCTACGAGCAGTACTTC. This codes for CAWSAGLSPYEQYF.